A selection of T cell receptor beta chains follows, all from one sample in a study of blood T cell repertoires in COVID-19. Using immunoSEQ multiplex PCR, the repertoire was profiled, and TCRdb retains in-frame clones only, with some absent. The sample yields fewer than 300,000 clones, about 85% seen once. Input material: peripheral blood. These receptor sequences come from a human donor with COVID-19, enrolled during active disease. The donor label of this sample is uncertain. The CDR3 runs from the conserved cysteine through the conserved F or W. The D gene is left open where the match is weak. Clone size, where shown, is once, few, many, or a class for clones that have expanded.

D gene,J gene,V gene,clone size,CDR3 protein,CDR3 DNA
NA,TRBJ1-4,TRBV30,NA,CAWSLNEKLFF,TGTGCCTGGAGCCTAAATGAAAAACTGTTTTTT
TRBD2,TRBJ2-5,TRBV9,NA,CASSYGGVTSVPETQYF,TGTGCCAGCAGCTACGGAGGGGTTACTAGCGTCCCAGAGACCCAGTACTTC
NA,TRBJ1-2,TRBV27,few,CASSFGGGGDYGYTF,TGTGCCAGCAGTTTCGGCGGGGGGGGTGACTATGGCTACACCTTC
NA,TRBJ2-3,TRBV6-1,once,CASSEAGGPSGYTQYF,TGTGCCAGCAGTGAAGCAGGAGGGCCTTCAGGTTATACGCAGTATTTT
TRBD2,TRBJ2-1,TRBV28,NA,CASSPVGGSGLADHNEQFF,TGTGCCAGCAGCCCAGTCGGGGGGTCGGGACTAGCGGACCACAATGAGCAGTTCTTC
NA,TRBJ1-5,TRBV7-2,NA,CASRIGFGVFRPQHF,TGTGCCAGCAGAATTGGTTTCGGGGTGTTTAGGCCCCAGCATTTT
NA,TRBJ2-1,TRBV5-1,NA,CASSASMSSYNEQFF,TGCGCCAGCAGCGCCTCTATGAGCTCCTACAATGAGCAGTTCTTC
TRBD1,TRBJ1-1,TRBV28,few,CASSLTTGDTEAFF,TGTGCCAGCAGTTTAACTACAGGGGACACTGAAGCTTTCTTT
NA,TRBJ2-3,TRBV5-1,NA,CASSLAGTSTDTQYF,TGCGCCAGCAGCTTGGCGGGAACCAGCACAGATACGCAGTATTTT
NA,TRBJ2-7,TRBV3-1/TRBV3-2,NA,CASSQDGRGQGYF,TGTGCCAGCAGCCAAGATGGGAGGGGACAAGGGTACTTC
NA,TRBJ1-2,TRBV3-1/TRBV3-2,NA,CASSQGSVWGYTF,TGTGCCAGCAGCCAAGGCAGTGTTTGGGGCTACACCTTC
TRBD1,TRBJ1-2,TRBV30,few,CACSPDRGDYGYTF,TGTGCCTGTAGCCCCGACAGGGGCGACTATGGCTACACCTTC
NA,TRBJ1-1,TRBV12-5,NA,CASGFLQPNTEAFF,TGTGCTAGTGGTTTCCTACAGCCGAACACTGAAGCTTTCTTT
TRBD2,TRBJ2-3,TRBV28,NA,CASMVAGEQDTQYF,TGTGCCAGCATGGTCGCGGGAGAACAAGATACGCAGTATTTT
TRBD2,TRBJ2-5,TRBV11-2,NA,CASSSQGLVRETQYF,TGTGCCAGCAGCTCCCAGGGACTAGTTAGGGAGACCCAGTACTTC
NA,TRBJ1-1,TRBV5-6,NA,CASSRNTEAFF,TGTGCCAGCAGCCGTAACACTGAAGCTTTCTTT
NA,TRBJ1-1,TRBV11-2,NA,CASSLFLGAHTEAFF,TGTGCCAGCAGCTTATTTTTGGGAGCCCACACTGAAGCTTTCTTT
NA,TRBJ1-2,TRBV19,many,CASSMGYLQGPDYGYTF,TGTGCCAGTAGTATGGGATACTTGCAGGGCCCCGACTATGGCTACACCTTC
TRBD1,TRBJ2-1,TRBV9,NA,CASSVAGTGLINEQFF,TGTGCCAGCAGCGTAGCTGGGACAGGGCTTATCAATGAGCAGTTCTTC
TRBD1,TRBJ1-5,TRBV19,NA,CASSIGGTGAGQPQHF,TGTGCCAGTAGTATAGGGGGGACAGGGGCGGGTCAGCCCCAGCATTTT
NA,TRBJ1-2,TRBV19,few,CASTPLSDINYGYTF,TGTGCCAGTACCCCCCTGTCAGACATTAACTATGGCTACACCTTC
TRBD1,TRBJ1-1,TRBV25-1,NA,CASSPMGQGNTEAFF,TGTGCCAGCAGTCCTATGGGACAGGGGAACACTGAAGCTTTCTTT
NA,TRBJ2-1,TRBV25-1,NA,CASSYSGTPYNEQFF,TGTGCCAGCAGTTATTCAGGGACACCCTACAATGAGCAGTTCTTC
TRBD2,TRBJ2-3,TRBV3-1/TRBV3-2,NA,CASSQAGTSGSTDTQYF,TGTGCCAGCAGCCAGGCCGGGACTAGCGGCAGCACAGATACGCAGTATTTT
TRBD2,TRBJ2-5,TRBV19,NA,CASTNGGGIETQYF,TGTGCCAGTACCAATGGGGGGGGTATAGAGACCCAGTACTTC
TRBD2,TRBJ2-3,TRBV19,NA,CASRGLTSGDTDTQYF,TGTGCCAGTAGGGGCCTCACTAGCGGGGACACAGATACGCAGTATTTT